A single sample gave rise to the 18 T cell receptor beta chains below, sequenced in a study of blood T cell repertoires in COVID-19. Measured with immunoSEQ multiplex PCR; TCRdb has only the in-frame clones, and not every one. The repertoire includes 270,000 or so clones, roughly 80% of them detected once, and over 1.1% sits in the top ten. The sequenced material came from peripheral blood. The receptor set was obtained from a human donor with COVID-19, enrolled during active disease. The donor label of this sample is uncertain.

The chain couples TRBV7-9 to TRBJ2-1; D gene ambiguous. This CDR3 region has 12 residues. Germline CDR1 and CDR2: SEHNR and FQNEAQ (reference sequence). The V end lost 5 bases, the J end lost 7 bases, and 9 bases lay between the germline ends. CDR3 protein: CASSQRENEQFF. For the CDR3, the DNA is TGTGCCAGCAGCCAGCGAGAAAATGAGCAGTTCTTC.

A note on this clone: A much larger clone lies one base from this, so it may be a read error. The sample contains more than one DNA sequence encoding this CDR3. The chain carries TRBV20-1 and TRBJ2-7, with a possible D match to TRBD2 (5 bases). V was trimmed by 5 bases and J by 0 bases, leaving 5 bases between them. Germline CDR1 and CDR2: DFQATT and SNEGSKA (reference sequence). CDR3 length: 11 amino acids. The CDR3 DNA follows: TGCAGTGCTCGGGACTCCTACGAGCAGTACTTC. Its protein is CSARDSYEQYF.

The rearrangement uses TRBV19 and TRBJ2-7; the D gene is possibly TRBD2 (7 bases). Germline CDR1 reads LNHDA; CDR2 reads SQIVND (reference sequence). V was cut by 4 bases and J by 3 bases, with 13 bases left in between. The CDR3 runs to 14 residues. CDR3 sequence reads: CASSTGEGVYEQYF. In nucleotides, the CDR3 is TGTGCCAGTAGTACCGGGGAGGGGGTCTACGAGCAGTACTTC.

The chain links TRBV19 to TRBJ1-5; 9 bases fit TRBD1. The germline CDR1 and CDR2 sequences are LNHDA and SQIVND (reference sequence). V lost 4 bases, J lost 4 bases, and 5 bases stayed unmatched. This CDR3 has 15 amino acids. This chain's CDR3 is CASSNRQGGNQPQHF. The CDR3 nucleotides read TGTGCCAGTAGTAACAGACAGGGGGGGAATCAGCCCCAGCATTTT.

The V and J genes are TRBV19 and TRBJ1-2; the match to TRBD1 covers 11 bases. From germline, CDR1 is LNHDA and CDR2 SQIVND (reference sequence). After removal of 2 bases from V and 1 base from J, the junction contained 3 bases not matched to a gene. The CDR3 runs 16 residues. In DNA, the CDR3 is TGTGCCAGTAGTATACGGGACAGGGGGTTTAACTATGGCTACACCTTC. Translated, it gives CASSIRDRGFNYGYTF.

The rearrangement uses TRBV19 and TRBJ2-2; 7 positions match TRBD1. The J segment lost 4 bases and the V segment lost 3 bases, leaving 5 bases of the junction unmatched. The CDR3 extends over 15 amino acids. The V gene's germline CDR1 is LNHDA and CDR2 SQIVND (reference sequence). Here the CDR3 reads CASSIPGQSTGELFF. CDR3 DNA sequence: TGTGCCAGTAGTATTCCGGGACAGAGCACCGGGGAGCTGTTTTTT.

The chain employs TRBV2 and TRBJ1-2, with TRBD1 matching over 8 bases. The CDR3 contains 13 residues. J gave up 5 bases and V 5 bases, and 4 bases lay outside the gene matches. The germline gives CDR1 SNHLY, CDR2 FYNNEI. This CDR3 is CASSQDRVYGYTF. The CDR3 bases are TGTGCCAGCAGTCAGGACAGGGTTTATGGCTACACCTTC.

The genes are TRBV7-9 and TRBJ2-3; TRBD1 matches 11 bases. With V trimmed by 5 bases and J by 4 bases, 8 bases remained unmatched. The CDR3 extends over 16 amino acids. Germline V CDR1 and CDR2: SEHNR, FQNEAQ (reference sequence). The CDR3 DNA is TGTGCCAGCAGCGATACCGGGACAGGGGGGTCAGATACGCAGTATTTT. Translation gives CASSDTGTGGSDTQYF.

The rearrangement uses TRBV10-1 and TRBJ1-1, with TRBD1 matching over 7 bases. V lost 2 bases to trimming and J lost 2 bases; unmatched junction nucleotides: 5. The CDR3 is 15 residues long. The germline gives CDR1 WNHNN, CDR2 SYGVQD (reference sequence). The CDR3, as DNA: TGCGCCAGCAGTGAGCCGGGACAGACCAACACTGAAGCTTTCTTT. Residues: CASSEPGQTNTEAFF.

The J gene is TRBJ2-1, the V gene TRBV6-6; 8 nucleotides agree with TRBD1. This CDR3 spans 14 amino acids. Germline values: CDR1 MNHNY, CDR2 SVGAGI (reference sequence). V shed 6 bases and J 3 bases; nucleotides not matched to a gene: 4. The CDR3 is CASRRTGRYNEQFF. The DNA of the CDR3 is TGTGCCAGCAGGAGGACAGGGCGCTACAATGAGCAGTTCTTC.

The chain is built from TRBV3-1 (or the pseudogene TRBV3-2) and TRBJ1-2, with D possibly TRBD1 on 6 matching bases. Germline CDR1 reads LGHDT; CDR2 reads YNNKEL (reference sequence). V dropped 0 bases and J dropped 2 bases, with 19 bases sitting between them. The CDR3 totals 18 residues. In nucleotides, the CDR3 is TGTGCCAGCAGCCAAGATGGGACACTCCGACCCTCGAACTATGGCTACACCTTC. Translation gives CASSQDGTLRPSNYGYTF.

This chain uses TRBV3-1 (or the pseudogene TRBV3-2) with TRBJ2-6, with 8 bases lining up with TRBD1. Germline V lookup: CDR1 LGHDT, CDR2 YNNKEL (reference sequence). With V trimmed by 4 bases and J by 2 bases, 7 bases remained unmatched. This CDR3 is 17 amino acids long. The CDR3 here is CASSPGYRGTGANVLTF. DNA of the CDR3: TGTGCCAGCAGCCCGGGGTACAGGGGGACTGGGGCCAACGTCCTGACTTTC.

CDR3 sequence: CAISRTGTGGTDTQYF. CDR3 sequence (DNA): TGTGCCATCAGTAGAACCGGGACAGGGGGCACAGATACGCAGTATTTT. V and J are TRBV10-3 and TRBJ2-3; 10 positions match TRBD1. Germline CDR1 ENHRY, CDR2 SYGVKD. The CDR3 loop spans 16 amino acids. The V and J ends lost 5 bases and 1 base, in that order; junction bases with no gene match: 6.

About this clone itself: Within the sample, other DNA sequences also encode this same CDR3. The chain links TRBV6-5 to TRBJ1-2, with D unresolved. The CDR3 spans 11 residues. Between the trimmed V and J ends, which lost 2 bases and 8 bases, there was a span of 6 bases. Germline V gene lookup returns CDR1 MNHEY and CDR2 SVGAGI. CDR3 nucleotide sequence: TGTGCCAGCAGTTACGGGGAGGGCTACACCTTC. Translation gives CASSYGEGYTF.

The V gene is TRBV7-3, the J gene TRBJ2-7; D is uncertain. V lost 5 bases to trimming and J lost 5 bases, with 16 bases between them. The CDR3 has 14 residues. CDR1 is SGHTA and CDR2 is FQGTGA in the germline V gene. CDR3 bases: TGTGCCAGCAGCCCCCCGGGTCCCAACCACGAGCAGTACTTC. Amino acids: CASSPPGPNHEQYF.

The chain couples TRBV19 to TRBJ2-2, with D tentatively TRBD2 (5 bases). The V gene lost 3 bases and the J gene lost 6 bases, with 14 bases spanning the gap. Per germline, CDR1 LNHDA and CDR2 SQIVND (reference sequence). CDR3 length equals 15 residues. This chain's CDR3 is CASSMVPTGAGELFF. CDR3 bases: TGTGCCAGTAGTATGGTACCGACCGGGGCCGGGGAGCTGTTTTTT.

This chain uses TRBV27 with TRBJ1-2, with 8 bases fitting TRBD1. Germline lookup yields CDR1 MNHEY and CDR2 SMNVEV (reference sequence). With 2 bases clipped from V and 6 bases from J, the junction kept 2 bases outside the gene matches. The CDR3 sequence is 13 residues long. The CDR3 loop is CASSLTGQDGYTF. The CDR3 region has the DNA TGTGCCAGCAGTTTAACGGGACAGGATGGCTACACCTTC.

CDR3 amino acids: CASRNRVMNTEAFF. The CDR3 DNA reads TGTGCCAGCAGGAACAGGGTTATGAACACTGAAGCTTTCTTT. The V and J genes are TRBV27 and TRBJ1-1, with D perhaps matching TRBD1 (6 bases). CDR1 is MNHEY, CDR2 SMNVEV, per germline (reference sequence). The CDR3 spans 14 residues. The V end was cut by 6 bases, the J end by 0 bases, with 11 bases between.